Listed below are T cell receptor beta chains from one sample, sequenced in a study of shared T cell receptors in the human thymus. Using immunoSEQ multiplex PCR, the repertoire was profiled, and TCRdb retains in-frame clones only, with some absent. The table records roughly 560,000 clones, approximately 80% of them present only once. These data were also reused for a study on human thymus T cells.

The sequencing input was thymocytes. These TCRs come from a boy less than two years old with a congenital heart defect. Each CDR3 is given with its conserved first and last residue. The order of the fields is J gene, D gene, V gene, clone size, CDR3 DNA, CDR3 protein. The D gene is left open where the match is weak. Rows give clone size only sometimes, using once, few, many, or a class for an expanded clone.

J gene: TRBJ2-2
D gene: TRBD2
V gene: TRBV4-2
clone size: -
CDR3 DNA: TGTGCCAGCAGCCAGGAGCGGGGGGGCACCGGGGAGCTGTTTTTT
CDR3 protein: CASSQERGGTGELFF

J gene: TRBJ2-6
D gene: -
V gene: TRBV6-5
clone size: once
CDR3 DNA: TGTGCCAGCAGTTTGAACAGGGATGGGGCCAACGTCCTGACTTTC
CDR3 protein: CASSLNRDGANVLTF

J gene: TRBJ2-4
D gene: TRBD1
V gene: TRBV14
clone size: -
CDR3 DNA: TGTGCCAGCAGCCAAACCCGTGCCAGGGGGCCTCTGAAAGCCAAAAACATTCAGTACTTC
CDR3 protein: CASSQTRARGPLKAKNIQYF

J gene: TRBJ2-7
D gene: TRBD1
V gene: TRBV7-2
clone size: few
CDR3 DNA: TGTGCCAGCACTCTTTGGACAGGGGCCTACGAGCAGTACTTC
CDR3 protein: CASTLWTGAYEQYF

J gene: TRBJ1-5
D gene: -
V gene: TRBV2
clone size: -
CDR3 DNA: TGTGCCAGCAGTTACCCGGACAACTCCGTTTACCAGCCCCAGCATTTT
CDR3 protein: CASSYPDNSVYQPQHF

J gene: TRBJ1-5
D gene: -
V gene: TRBV12-5
clone size: -
CDR3 DNA: TGTGCTAGTGGGCCGCGGGGCAGCTATAGCAATCAGCCCCAGCATTTT
CDR3 protein: CASGPRGSYSNQPQHF

J gene: TRBJ1-1
D gene: -
V gene: TRBV18
clone size: -
CDR3 DNA: TGTGCCAGCTCACCCAGGAACACTGAAGCTTTCTTT
CDR3 protein: CASSPRNTEAFF

J gene: TRBJ2-1
D gene: TRBD2
V gene: TRBV27
clone size: -
CDR3 DNA: TGTGCCAGCAGTCCTAGCGGCTCCTACAATGAGCAGTTCTTC
CDR3 protein: CASSPSGSYNEQFF

J gene: TRBJ2-3
D gene: TRBD2
V gene: TRBV9
clone size: -
CDR3 DNA: TGTGCCAGCTCAACCGGTCGGCCGGGGGAGCGGGGGAGCGCAGATACGCAGTATTTT
CDR3 protein: CASSTGRPGERGSADTQYF

J gene: TRBJ2-7
D gene: -
V gene: TRBV5-1
clone size: once
CDR3 DNA: TGCGCCAGCAGCTTGCAGGATCAGTTGGACGAGCAGTACTTC
CDR3 protein: CASSLQDQLDEQYF

J gene: TRBJ2-2
D gene: TRBD2
V gene: TRBV4-1
clone size: few
CDR3 DNA: TGCGCCAGCCGCCACACGGAGACTCCTGGGAGGGCCGCGGAGCTGTTTTTT
CDR3 protein: CASRHTETPGRAAELFF

J gene: TRBJ2-7
D gene: TRBD2
V gene: TRBV28
clone size: -
CDR3 DNA: TGTGCCAGCAGTCCGTTTCTAGCGGGAGGGTTGTATCGCTACGAGCAGTACTTC
CDR3 protein: CASSPFLAGGLYRYEQYF

J gene: TRBJ2-3
D gene: TRBD2
V gene: TRBV6-5
clone size: -
CDR3 DNA: TGTGCCAGCGTTGATCTAGCGGGACGTACGCAGTATTTT
CDR3 protein: CASVDLAGRTQYF

J gene: TRBJ2-7
D gene: TRBD1
V gene: TRBV10-3
clone size: few
CDR3 DNA: TGTGCCATCAGTGATAATTGGACAGGGGGAACCGAGCAGTACTTC
CDR3 protein: CAISDNWTGGTEQYF

J gene: TRBJ2-3
D gene: TRBD2
V gene: TRBV5-5
clone size: -
CDR3 DNA: TGTGCCAGCAGCTGGGGGGATGGAGCGGGAGTGGGAGGAGATACGCAGTATTTT
CDR3 protein: CASSWGDGAGVGGDTQYF

J gene: TRBJ2-5
D gene: -
V gene: TRBV28
clone size: -
CDR3 DNA: TGTGCCAGCAGTCTTATCCGCGACAGACAAGAGACCCAGTACTTC
CDR3 protein: CASSLIRDRQETQYF

J gene: TRBJ2-5
D gene: TRBD2
V gene: TRBV14
clone size: -
CDR3 DNA: TGTGCCAGCAGCCCCGGACTAGCGGGGTTCCAAGAGACCCAGTACTTC
CDR3 protein: CASSPGLAGFQETQYF

J gene: TRBJ1-5
D gene: -
V gene: TRBV5-1
clone size: -
CDR3 DNA: TGCGCCAGCAGCTTGAGGAGGGAAGGTCAGCCCCAGCATTTT
CDR3 protein: CASSLRREGQPQHF

J gene: TRBJ2-4
D gene: TRBD1
V gene: TRBV15
clone size: few
CDR3 DNA: TGTGCCACCAGCAGGGGGCCAACGACAGGGAAATCGCTAATAGCCAAAAACATTCAGTACTTC
CDR3 protein: CATSRGPTTGKSLIAKNIQYF

J gene: TRBJ2-7
D gene: TRBD1
V gene: TRBV5-6
clone size: -
CDR3 DNA: TGTGCCAGCAGCTCCCCCCGGGACAGTCATTACGAGCAGTACTTC
CDR3 protein: CASSSPRDSHYEQYF

J gene: TRBJ2-7
D gene: TRBD1
V gene: TRBV25-1
clone size: -
CDR3 DNA: TGTGCGACCAGCAGTGTCGTGGCAGGGGGCCAAAGCTCCTACGAGCAGTACTTC
CDR3 protein: CATSSVVAGGQSSYEQYF

J gene: TRBJ2-1
D gene: TRBD2
V gene: TRBV6-4
clone size: few
CDR3 DNA: TGTGCCAGCAGTCCTACCGGGACTAGCGTCTACAATGAGCAGTTCTTC
CDR3 protein: CASSPTGTSVYNEQFF

J gene: TRBJ2-7
D gene: TRBD2
V gene: TRBV4-1
clone size: -
CDR3 DNA: TGCGCCAGCAGCCAAGGACTAGCGGGATGGACTATCTCCTACGAGCAGTACTTC
CDR3 protein: CASSQGLAGWTISYEQYF

J gene: TRBJ1-2
D gene: TRBD1
V gene: TRBV4-2
clone size: few
CDR3 DNA: TGTGCCAGCAGCCAAGGGGGCGGACAGGGGGCTGCCCTTGAGATTTATGGCTACACCTTC
CDR3 protein: CASSQGGGQGAALEIYGYTF

J gene: TRBJ2-1
D gene: -
V gene: TRBV9
clone size: -
CDR3 DNA: TGTGCCAGCAGCGGGCGGCGGAGCTCCTACAATGAGCAGTTCTTC
CDR3 protein: CASSGRRSSYNEQFF

J gene: TRBJ1-2
D gene: -
V gene: TRBV6-6
clone size: -
CDR3 DNA: TGTGCCAGCAGACCTGAACAGGGAAACTATGGCTACACCTTC
CDR3 protein: CASRPEQGNYGYTF

J gene: TRBJ2-7
D gene: -
V gene: TRBV4-2
clone size: -
CDR3 DNA: TGTGCCAGCAGCCAAAACGAGGTCCACTCCTACGAGCAGTACTTC
CDR3 protein: CASSQNEVHSYEQYF

J gene: TRBJ2-1
D gene: TRBD2
V gene: TRBV30
clone size: -
CDR3 DNA: TGTGCCTGGAGTGTCGGAGGGCGGGAGCACCGCAATGAGCAGTTCTTC
CDR3 protein: CAWSVGGREHRNEQFF

J gene: TRBJ2-2
D gene: TRBD2
V gene: TRBV10-3
clone size: -
CDR3 DNA: TGTGCCATCAGCCGGACTAGCGGGAGCCCCAAGAACACCGGGGAGCTGTTTTTT
CDR3 protein: CAISRTSGSPKNTGELFF

J gene: TRBJ2-1
D gene: TRBD2
V gene: TRBV19
clone size: -
CDR3 DNA: TGTGCCAGTAGTGCCGGAGCCGGGACTAGGGGAGGCCAGCAGTTCTTC
CDR3 protein: CASSAGAGTRGGQQFF

J gene: TRBJ1-1
D gene: TRBD1
V gene: TRBV6-5
clone size: -
CDR3 DNA: TGTGCCAGCAGTCGGACAGGGGGGACTGAAGCTTTCTTT
CDR3 protein: CASSRTGGTEAFF

J gene: TRBJ1-2
D gene: TRBD1
V gene: TRBV9
clone size: -
CDR3 DNA: TGTGCCAGCAGCGCCCGACAGGGGAGGAGATCAGATGGCTACACCTTC
CDR3 protein: CASSARQGRRSDGYTF

J gene: TRBJ1-5
D gene: -
V gene: TRBV28
clone size: -
CDR3 DNA: TGTGCCAGCACCCCTCGGGGGAAGGGCCTAAATCAGCCCCAGCATTTT
CDR3 protein: CASTPRGKGLNQPQHF

J gene: TRBJ2-5
D gene: TRBD2
V gene: TRBV5-4
clone size: -
CDR3 DNA: TGTGCCAGCAGCTTGAGCGGGGGGCCGGGTCGAAGGGAGACCCAGTACTTC
CDR3 protein: CASSLSGGPGRRETQYF

J gene: TRBJ2-3
D gene: TRBD2
V gene: TRBV9
clone size: -
CDR3 DNA: TGTGCCAGCAGCGGGCGGGTGAATGGGACTACTGAAACAGATACGCAGTATTTT
CDR3 protein: CASSGRVNGTTETDTQYF

J gene: TRBJ1-4
D gene: -
V gene: TRBV6-5
clone size: -
CDR3 DNA: TGTGCCAGCAGTTACGAATCGAGCGGTGAAAAACTGTTTTTT
CDR3 protein: CASSYESSGEKLFF

J gene: TRBJ2-7
D gene: -
V gene: TRBV28
clone size: -
CDR3 DNA: TGTGGATCACAGGGTCTCCGCTCCTACGAGCAGTACTTC
CDR3 protein: CGSQGLRSYEQYF

J gene: TRBJ2-1
D gene: -
V gene: TRBV4-2
clone size: -
CDR3 DNA: TGTGCCAGCAGCCAAGATTTGGGACTCACCGTCGGGGATGAGCAGTTCTTC
CDR3 protein: CASSQDLGLTVGDEQFF

J gene: TRBJ2-7
D gene: TRBD2
V gene: TRBV4-3
clone size: -
CDR3 DNA: TGCGCCAGCAGCCAGGACTCCGAGGAGGCGGCATGGGGGGGCGAGCAGTACTTC
CDR3 protein: CASSQDSEEAAWGGEQYF

J gene: TRBJ2-3
D gene: TRBD1
V gene: TRBV5-6
clone size: -
CDR3 DNA: TGTGCCAGCAGCGGGACAGGGGCCACAGATACGCAGTATTTT
CDR3 protein: CASSGTGATDTQYF

J gene: TRBJ2-3
D gene: -
V gene: TRBV29-1
clone size: -
CDR3 DNA: TGCAGCGTCGACCGGGACACCCGACGGGCGCAGTATTTT
CDR3 protein: CSVDRDTRRAQYF

J gene: TRBJ1-4
D gene: TRBD1
V gene: TRBV10-3
clone size: -
CDR3 DNA: TGTGCCATCAGACCAGGGGACAGTTCCCCTGAAAAACTGTTTTTT
CDR3 protein: CAIRPGDSSPEKLFF

J gene: TRBJ2-5
D gene: TRBD1
V gene: TRBV4-3
clone size: -
CDR3 DNA: TGCGCCAGCAGCCCGACAGGGTGGCCGTACCAAGAGACCCAGTACTTC
CDR3 protein: CASSPTGWPYQETQYF

J gene: TRBJ2-1
D gene: TRBD1
V gene: TRBV7-2
clone size: -
CDR3 DNA: TGTGCCAGCAGCTTAGGGGACAGTCGCTCCTACAATGAGCAGTTCTTC
CDR3 protein: CASSLGDSRSYNEQFF

J gene: TRBJ2-3
D gene: TRBD2
V gene: TRBV25-1
clone size: few
CDR3 DNA: TGTGCCAGCAGTGACGCTAGCGGGAGTGGTACAGATACGCAGTATTTT
CDR3 protein: CASSDASGSGTDTQYF

J gene: TRBJ2-5
D gene: TRBD2
V gene: TRBV5-1
clone size: -
CDR3 DNA: TGCGCCAGCAGCTTGGGGACTAGCGGGAGGGCCTCAGAGACCCAGTACTTC
CDR3 protein: CASSLGTSGRASETQYF

J gene: TRBJ2-5
D gene: TRBD2
V gene: TRBV9
clone size: -
CDR3 DNA: TGTGCCAGCAGCGCCGCTAGCGGGAGGTTTGAGGGTGAGACCCAGTACTTC
CDR3 protein: CASSAASGRFEGETQYF

J gene: TRBJ2-1
D gene: -
V gene: TRBV27
clone size: -
CDR3 DNA: TGTGCCAGCAGATCTGGAGTGAGCTCCTACAATGAGCAGTTCTTC
CDR3 protein: CASRSGVSSYNEQFF

J gene: TRBJ2-7
D gene: TRBD2
V gene: TRBV15
clone size: -
CDR3 DNA: TGTGCCACCAGCAGGGGACCCCCCTCGGACACCGAAAGTTCTAGCGGGACCGATACCTACGAGCAGTACTTC
CDR3 protein: CATSRGPPSDTESSSGTDTYEQYF